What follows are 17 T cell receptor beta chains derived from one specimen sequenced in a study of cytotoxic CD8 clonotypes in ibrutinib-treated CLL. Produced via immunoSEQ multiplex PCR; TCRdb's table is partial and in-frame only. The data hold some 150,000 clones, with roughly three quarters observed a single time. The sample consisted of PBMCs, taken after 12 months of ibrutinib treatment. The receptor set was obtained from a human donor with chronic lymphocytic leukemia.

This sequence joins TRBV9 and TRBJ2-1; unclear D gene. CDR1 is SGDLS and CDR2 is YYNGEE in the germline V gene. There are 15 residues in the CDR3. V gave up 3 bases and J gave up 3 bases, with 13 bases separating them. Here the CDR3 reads CASSASQRVYNEQFF. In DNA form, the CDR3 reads TGTGCCAGCAGCGCCTCCCAACGCGTCTACAATGAGCAGTTCTTC. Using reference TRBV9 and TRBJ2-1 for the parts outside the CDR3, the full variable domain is DSGVTQTPKHLITATGQRVTLRCSPRSGDLSVYWYQQSLDQGLQFLIQYYNGEERAKGNILERFSAQQFPDLHSELNLSSLELGDSALYFCASSASQRVYNEQFFGPGTRLTVL.

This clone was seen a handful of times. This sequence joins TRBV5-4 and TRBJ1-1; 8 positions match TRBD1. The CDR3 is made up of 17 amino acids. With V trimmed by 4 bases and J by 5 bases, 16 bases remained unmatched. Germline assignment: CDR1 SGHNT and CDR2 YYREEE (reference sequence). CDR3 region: CASSGRDRLAFETEAFF. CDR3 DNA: TGTGCCAGCAGCGGGAGGGACAGGTTGGCGTTCGAGACTGAAGCTTTCTTT.

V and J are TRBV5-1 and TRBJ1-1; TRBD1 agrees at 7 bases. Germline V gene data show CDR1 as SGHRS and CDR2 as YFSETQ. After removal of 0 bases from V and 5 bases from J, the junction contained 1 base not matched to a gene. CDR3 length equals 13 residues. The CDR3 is CASSLAGQTEAFF. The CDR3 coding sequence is TGCGCCAGCAGCTTGGCGGGACAGACTGAAGCTTTCTTT.

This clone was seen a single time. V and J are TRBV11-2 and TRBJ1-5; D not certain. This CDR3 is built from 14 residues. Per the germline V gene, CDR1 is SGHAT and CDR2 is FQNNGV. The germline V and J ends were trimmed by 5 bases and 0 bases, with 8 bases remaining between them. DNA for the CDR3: TGTGCCAGCAGCAGAGACCATAGCAATCAGCCCCAGCATTTT. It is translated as CASSRDHSNQPQHF.

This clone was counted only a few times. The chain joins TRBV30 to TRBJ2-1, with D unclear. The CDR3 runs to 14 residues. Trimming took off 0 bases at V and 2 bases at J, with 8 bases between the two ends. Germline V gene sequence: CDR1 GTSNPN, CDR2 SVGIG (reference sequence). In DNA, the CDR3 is TGTGCCTGGAGTGTGCCCGGACCCTACAATGAGCAGTTCTTC. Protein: CAWSVPGPYNEQFF.

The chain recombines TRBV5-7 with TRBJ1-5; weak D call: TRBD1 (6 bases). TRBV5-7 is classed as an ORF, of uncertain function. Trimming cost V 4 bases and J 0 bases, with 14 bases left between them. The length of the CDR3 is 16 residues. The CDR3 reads CASSPSDSPSNQPQHF. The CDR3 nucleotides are TGTGCCAGCAGCCCGTCGGACAGCCCTAGCAATCAGCCCCAGCATTTT.

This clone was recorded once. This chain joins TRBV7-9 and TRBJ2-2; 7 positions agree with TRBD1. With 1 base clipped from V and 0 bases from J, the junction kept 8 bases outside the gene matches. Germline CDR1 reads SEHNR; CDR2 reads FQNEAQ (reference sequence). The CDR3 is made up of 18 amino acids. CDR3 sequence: CASSLGETGTSNTGELFF. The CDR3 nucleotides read TGTGCCAGCAGCTTAGGGGAGACAGGGACGTCGAACACCGGGGAGCTGTTTTTT.

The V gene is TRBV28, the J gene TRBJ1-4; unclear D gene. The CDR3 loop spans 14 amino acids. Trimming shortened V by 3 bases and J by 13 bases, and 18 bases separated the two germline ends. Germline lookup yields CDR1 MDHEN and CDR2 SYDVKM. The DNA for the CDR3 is TGTGCCAGCAGTTTGGCTCTGGCAGGTGGAGGACTGTTTTTT. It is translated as CASSLALAGGGLFF.

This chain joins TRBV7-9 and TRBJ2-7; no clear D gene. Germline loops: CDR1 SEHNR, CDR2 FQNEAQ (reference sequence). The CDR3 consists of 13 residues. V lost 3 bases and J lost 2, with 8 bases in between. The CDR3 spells CASSFGPTYEQYF. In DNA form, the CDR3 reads TGTGCCAGCAGCTTCGGGCCCACCTACGAGCAGTACTTC.

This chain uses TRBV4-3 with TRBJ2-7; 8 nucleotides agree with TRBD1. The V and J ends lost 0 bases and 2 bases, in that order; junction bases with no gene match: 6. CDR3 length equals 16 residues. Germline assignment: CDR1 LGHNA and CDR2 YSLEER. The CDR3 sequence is CASSQETGDGTYEQYF. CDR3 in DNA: TGCGCCAGCAGCCAAGAGACAGGGGACGGGACCTACGAGCAGTACTTC.

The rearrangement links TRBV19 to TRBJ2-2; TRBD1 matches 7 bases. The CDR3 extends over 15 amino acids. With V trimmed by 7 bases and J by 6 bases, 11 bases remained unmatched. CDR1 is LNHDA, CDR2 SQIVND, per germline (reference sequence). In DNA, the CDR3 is TGTGCCAGTACGGCGGCAGGGGGTGCATCCGGGGAGCTGTTTTTT. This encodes CASTAAGGASGELFF.

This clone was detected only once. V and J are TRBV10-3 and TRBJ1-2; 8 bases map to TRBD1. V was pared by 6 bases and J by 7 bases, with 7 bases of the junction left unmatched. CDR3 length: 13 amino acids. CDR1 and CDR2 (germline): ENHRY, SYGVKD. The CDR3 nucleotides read TGTGCCATCAGCGAACAGGGGGTGGGTGGCTACACCTTC. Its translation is CAISEQGVGGYTF.

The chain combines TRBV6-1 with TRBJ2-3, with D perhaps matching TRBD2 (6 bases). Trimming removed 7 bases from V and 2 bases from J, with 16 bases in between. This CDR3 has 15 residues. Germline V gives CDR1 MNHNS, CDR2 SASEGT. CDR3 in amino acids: CASTLTGDFTDTQYF. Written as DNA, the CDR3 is TGTGCCAGCACTCTCACGGGAGACTTCACAGATACGCAGTATTTT.

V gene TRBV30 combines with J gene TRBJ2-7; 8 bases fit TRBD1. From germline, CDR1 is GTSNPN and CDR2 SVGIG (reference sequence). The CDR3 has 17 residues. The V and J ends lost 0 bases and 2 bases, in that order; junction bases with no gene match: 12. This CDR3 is CAWSVLTGTGYAYEQYF. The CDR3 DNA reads TGTGCCTGGAGTGTATTAACCGGGACAGGATATGCCTACGAGCAGTACTTC.

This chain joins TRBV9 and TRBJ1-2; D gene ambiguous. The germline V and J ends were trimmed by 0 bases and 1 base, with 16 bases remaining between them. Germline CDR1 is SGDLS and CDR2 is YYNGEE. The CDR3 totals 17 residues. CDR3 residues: CASSVDVESAYNYGYTF. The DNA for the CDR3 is TGTGCCAGCAGCGTAGACGTGGAGTCAGCTTATAACTATGGCTACACCTTC.

The DNA for the CDR3 is TGTGCCAGCAGTTCTCCCGGGACAGTGTACGAGCAGTACTTC. Amino acids: CASSSPGTVYEQYF. The chain has TRBV28 and TRBJ2-7, with 7 bases matching TRBD1. The CDR3 totals 14 residues. The junction had 7 bases not matched to a gene; V was cut back by 4 bases and J by 4 bases. Looked up from germline, CDR1 is MDHEN and CDR2 is SYDVKM.

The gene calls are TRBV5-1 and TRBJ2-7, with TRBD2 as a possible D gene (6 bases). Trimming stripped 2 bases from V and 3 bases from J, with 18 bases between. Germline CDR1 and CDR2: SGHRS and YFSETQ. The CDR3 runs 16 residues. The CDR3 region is CASSLRGSGGIYEQYF. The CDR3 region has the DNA TGCGCCAGCAGCTTACGCGGTAGCGGTGGAATCTACGAGCAGTACTTC.